A selection of T cell receptor beta chains follows, all from one sample in a study of post-analysis software for immune sequencing data. TCRdb ran MiXCR on the PCR reads and lists one entry per CDR3 protein. The repertoire holds under 650,000 distinct CDR3 sequences, 44% seen once, with 1.7% in the top ten. Sequencing input: blood. Source of these receptors: a girl between 10 and 17 years old with multiple sclerosis. Both conserved end residues are part of each CDR3. The D gene is left open where the match is weak. The listing skips clone size in some rows; elsewhere it reads once, few, many or a size class.

J,size,D,V,DNA,CDR3
TRBJ2-7,.,TRBD1,TRBV5-1,TGCGCCAGCAGCTTGGGCCGGACAGGGGACTACGAGCAGTACTTC,CASSLGRTGDYEQYF
TRBJ1-1,.,.,TRBV7-2,TGTGCCAGCAGCTCCTCAATGGGCGGCACTGAAGCTTTCTTT,CASSSSMGGTEAFF
TRBJ2-1,few,.,TRBV12-3/TRBV12-4,TGTGCCAGCAGTCCCCCTACTAGATTCGGTGAGCAGTTCTTC,CASSPPTRFGEQFF
TRBJ2-3,.,TRBD2,TRBV20-1,TGCAGTGCTAGAGGAGCGGGGAGAAGGACAGATACGCAGTATTTT,CSARGAGRRTDTQYF
TRBJ2-3,.,.,TRBV10-3,TGTGCCATCAGTGACCGGTCAGCCGGCACAGATACGCAGTATTTT,CAISDRSAGTDTQYF
TRBJ2-5,few,.,TRBV13,TGTGCCAGCAGCTTAGCTCTAGATGGGACCCAGTACTTC,CASSLALDGTQYF
TRBJ2-3,few,TRBD1,TRBV7-9,TGTGCCAGCGGCCGGGACAGGAACACAGATACGCAGTATTTT,CASGRDRNTDTQYF
TRBJ1-1,.,TRBD1,TRBV6-7,TGTGCCAGCAGTTTCCCTTCGCCTCCGGGACAGGGAAATATGAACACTGAAGCTTTCTTT,CASSFPSPPGQGNMNTEAFF
TRBJ2-5,.,TRBD1,TRBV4-1,TGCGCCAGCAGCTCCACGGCAAGGGGGCTCCAAGAGACCCAGTACTTC,CASSSTARGLQETQYF
TRBJ1-2,few,TRBD1,TRBV6-5,TGTGCCAGCAGTTCCCACAGGGGGTATGGCTACACCTTC,CASSSHRGYGYTF
TRBJ2-3,.,.,TRBV5-5,TGTGCCAGCAGCTTAAGGGTCAGCTACACAGATACGCAGTATTTT,CASSLRVSYTDTQYF
TRBJ2-5,.,TRBD1,TRBV7-2,TGTGCCAGCAGCCATGGACAGGGGATACAAGAGACCCAGTACTTC,CASSHGQGIQETQYF